This TCR beta chain appears in the sequencing data of a study of shared clonotypes between healthy human individuals. Terminally differentiated effector memory CD45RA+ cells were left out of the naive CD8 fraction, which was CD45RO-negative and positively selected for CCR7. Method: immunoSEQ multiplex PCR; TCRdb's copy keeps in-frame clones and lacks some. The sample contains about 2.1 million clones, 80% to 95% of which appear only once. This CDR3 has 13 amino acids. The V and J ends lost 1 base and 8 bases respectively, with 9 bases between them. Germline values: CDR1 MNHEY, CDR2 SMNVEV (reference sequence).

The sequence was collected from a young man in good health. Some clones in this sample may be carry-over from other donors' samples. Input material: naive CD8+ T cells from PBMCs. The chain combines TRBV27 with TRBJ2-1, with D perhaps matching TRBD1 or TRBD2 (5 bases each). DNA for the CDR3: TGTGCCAGCAGTTTATTAGGGACCCATGAGCAGTTCTTC. Translation: CASSLLGTHEQFF.